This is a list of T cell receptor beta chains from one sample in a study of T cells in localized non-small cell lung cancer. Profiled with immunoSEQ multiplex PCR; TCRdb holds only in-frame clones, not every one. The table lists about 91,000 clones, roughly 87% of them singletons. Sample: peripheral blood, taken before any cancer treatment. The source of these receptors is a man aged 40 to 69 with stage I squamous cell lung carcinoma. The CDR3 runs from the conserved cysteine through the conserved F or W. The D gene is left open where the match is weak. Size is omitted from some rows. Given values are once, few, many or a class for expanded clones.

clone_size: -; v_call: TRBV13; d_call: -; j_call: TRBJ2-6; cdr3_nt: TGTGCCAGCAGCTTAGACCGGGCCAACGTCCTGACTTTC; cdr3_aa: CASSLDRANVLTF
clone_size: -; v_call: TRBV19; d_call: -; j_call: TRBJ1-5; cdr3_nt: TGTGCCAGTAGTTGGGGTACCGGGACGGTAAAACAGCCCCAGCATTTT; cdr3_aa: CASSWGTGTVKQPQHF
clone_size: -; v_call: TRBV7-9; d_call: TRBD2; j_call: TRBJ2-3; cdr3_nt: TGTGCCAGCAGCTTTACTAGCGGAAACACAGATACGCAGTATTTT; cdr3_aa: CASSFTSGNTDTQYF
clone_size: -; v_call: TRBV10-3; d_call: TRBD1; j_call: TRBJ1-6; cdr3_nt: TGTGCCATCAGCGGAGGGACAGCATTAGATTCACCCCTCCACTTT; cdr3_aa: CAISGGTALDSPLHF
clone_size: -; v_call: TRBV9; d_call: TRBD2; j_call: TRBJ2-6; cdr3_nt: TGTGCCAGCAGCCCTCGGGCCAGAGCGGGGGCAATCTCTGGGGCCAACGTCCTGACTTTC; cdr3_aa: CASSPRARAGAISGANVLTF
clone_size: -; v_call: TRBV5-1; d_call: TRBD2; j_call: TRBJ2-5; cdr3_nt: TGCGCCAGCAGCTTGGAGCGGGGGGGTTATGAGACCCAGTACTTC; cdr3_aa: CASSLERGGYETQYF
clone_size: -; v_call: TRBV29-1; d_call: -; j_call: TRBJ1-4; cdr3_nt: TGCAGCGTTGACCCAGGGAAAGGGAGCACAACTAATGAAAAACTGTTTTTT; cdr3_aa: CSVDPGKGSTTNEKLFF
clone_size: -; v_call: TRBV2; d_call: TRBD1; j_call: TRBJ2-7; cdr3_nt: TGTGCCAGCAGGGGGGGGACAGGGCTAACCGAGCAGTACTTC; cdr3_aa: CASRGGTGLTEQYF
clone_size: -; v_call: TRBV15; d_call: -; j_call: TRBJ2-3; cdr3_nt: TGTGCCACCAGCAGAGACGGGACTGGCCTCAATACGCAGTATTTT; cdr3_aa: CATSRDGTGLNTQYF
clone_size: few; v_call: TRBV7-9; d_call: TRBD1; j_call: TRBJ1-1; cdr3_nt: TGTGCCAGCAGCTTACTTTTGACAGGGGGCATTGAAGCTTTCTTT; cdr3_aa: CASSLLLTGGIEAFF
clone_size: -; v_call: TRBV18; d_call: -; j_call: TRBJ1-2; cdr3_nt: TGTGCCAGCTCATTAGGAGGGGGCTACACCTTC; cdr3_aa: CASSLGGGYTF
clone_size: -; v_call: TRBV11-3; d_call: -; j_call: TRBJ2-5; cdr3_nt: TGTGCCAGCAGCTTAGATTCAGCACAAGAGACCCAGTACTTC; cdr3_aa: CASSLDSAQETQYF
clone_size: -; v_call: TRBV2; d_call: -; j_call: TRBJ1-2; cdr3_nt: TGTGCCAGCTCAAATAGGGTTGGTGGCTACACCTTC; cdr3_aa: CASSNRVGGYTF
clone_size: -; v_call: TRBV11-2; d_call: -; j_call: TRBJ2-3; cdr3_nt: TGTGCCAGCAGCTTAGCAAGAGGGAGATACACAGATACGCAGTATTTT; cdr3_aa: CASSLARGRYTDTQYF
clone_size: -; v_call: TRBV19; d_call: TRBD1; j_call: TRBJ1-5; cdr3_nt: TGTGCCAGTAGTATAACTGTGGGACAGGGGGCCCAGCCCCAGCATTTT; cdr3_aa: CASSITVGQGAQPQHF
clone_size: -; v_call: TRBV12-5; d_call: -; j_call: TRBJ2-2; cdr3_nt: TGTGCTAGTGGTTTCGGATATGGGGTCCGACCAACCGGGGAGCTGTTTTTT; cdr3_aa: CASGFGYGVRPTGELFF
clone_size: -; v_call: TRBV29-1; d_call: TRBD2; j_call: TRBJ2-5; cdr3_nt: TGCAGTGGGACTAGACAAGAGACCCAGTACTTC; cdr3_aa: CSGTRQETQYF
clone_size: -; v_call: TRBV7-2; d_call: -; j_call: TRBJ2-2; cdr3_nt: TGTGCCAGCAGCCCTCAACCGCACATGGGGTCCGGGGAGCTGTTTTTT; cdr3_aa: CASSPQPHMGSGELFF
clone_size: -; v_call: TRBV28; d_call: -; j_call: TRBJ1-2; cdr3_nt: TGTGCCAGCAGTTTTTCGGGGTTCTATGGCTACACCTTC; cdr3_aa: CASSFSGFYGYTF
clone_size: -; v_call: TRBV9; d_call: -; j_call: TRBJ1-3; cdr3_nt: TGTGCCAGCAGCGTGGGTGGCCAGTCCCGTGGCACCATATATTTT; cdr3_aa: CASSVGGQSRGTIYF
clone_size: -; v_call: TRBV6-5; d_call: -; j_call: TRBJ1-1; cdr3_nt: TGTGCCAGCAGTTACAGTGGCAGTCGGAACACTGAAGCTTTCTTT; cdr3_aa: CASSYSGSRNTEAFF
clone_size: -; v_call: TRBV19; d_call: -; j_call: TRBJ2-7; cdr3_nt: TGTGCCAGTAGTGTGGGGCGCGAGCAGTACTTC; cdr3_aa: CASSVGREQYF
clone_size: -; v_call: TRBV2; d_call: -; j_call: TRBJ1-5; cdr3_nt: TGTGCCACCACCAAGGAGGGAAAACGCAATCAGCCCCAGCATTTT; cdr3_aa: CATTKEGKRNQPQHF
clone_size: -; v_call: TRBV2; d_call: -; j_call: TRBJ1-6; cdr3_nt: TGTGCCAGCAGTGAAGGAGAGGGCCATATTGCACCCCTCCACTTT; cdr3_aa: CASSEGEGHIAPLHF
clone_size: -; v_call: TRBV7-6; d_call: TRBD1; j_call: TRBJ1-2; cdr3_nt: TGTGCCAGCAGCTTAGCGCCCCAGGGGGCGAGTTCGGATGGCTACACCTTC; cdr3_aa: CASSLAPQGASSDGYTF
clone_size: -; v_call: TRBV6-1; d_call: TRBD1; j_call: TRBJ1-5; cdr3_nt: TGTGCCAGCGACGACAGGGGGAGCAATCAGCCCCAGCATTTT; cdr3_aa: CASDDRGSNQPQHF
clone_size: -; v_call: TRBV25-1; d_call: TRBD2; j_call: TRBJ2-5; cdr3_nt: TGTGCCAGCACTACAGGAGATGGGAGGGGCGGGGGCCAAGAGACCCAGTACTTC; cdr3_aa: CASTTGDGRGGGQETQYF
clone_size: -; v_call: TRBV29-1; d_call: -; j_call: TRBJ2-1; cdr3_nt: TGCAGCGTTGAAAAGGGGCCGCGCAATGAGCAGTTCTTC; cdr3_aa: CSVEKGPRNEQFF
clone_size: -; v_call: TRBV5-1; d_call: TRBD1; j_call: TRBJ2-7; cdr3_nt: TGCGCCAGCGGGGGACAGGGGTACGAGCAGTACTTC; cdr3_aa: CASGGQGYEQYF
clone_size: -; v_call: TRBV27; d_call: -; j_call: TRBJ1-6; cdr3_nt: TGTGCCAGCAGTTTTCAGGGCGGGACGTTTAATTCACCCCTCCACTTT; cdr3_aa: CASSFQGGTFNSPLHF
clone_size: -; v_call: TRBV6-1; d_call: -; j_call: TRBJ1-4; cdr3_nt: TGTGCCAGCAGTGGCAGGGCGAGGAATGAAAAACTGTTTTTT; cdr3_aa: CASSGRARNEKLFF
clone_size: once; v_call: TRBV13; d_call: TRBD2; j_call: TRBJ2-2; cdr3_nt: TGTGCCAGCAGCCCAACGGGACTAGCGGGGGGCCCGAACACCGGGGAGCTGTTTTTT; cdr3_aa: CASSPTGLAGGPNTGELFF
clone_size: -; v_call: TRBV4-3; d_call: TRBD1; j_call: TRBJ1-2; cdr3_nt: TGCGCCAGCAGCCAAGATCGGGGGACAGGGGTTGGCTACACCTTC; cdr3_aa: CASSQDRGTGVGYTF
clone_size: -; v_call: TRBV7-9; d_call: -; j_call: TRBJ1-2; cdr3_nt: TGTGCCAGCAGCCAGTTGGGGGGTAACTATGGCTACACCTTC; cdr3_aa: CASSQLGGNYGYTF
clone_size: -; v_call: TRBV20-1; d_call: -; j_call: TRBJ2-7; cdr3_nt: TGCAGTGCTAGAGATCGGGACGAGCAGTACTTC; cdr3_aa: CSARDRDEQYF
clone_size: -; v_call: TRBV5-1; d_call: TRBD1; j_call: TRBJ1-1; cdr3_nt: TGCGCCAGCAGCCTCGGGACAGGGAACACTGAAGCTTTCTTT; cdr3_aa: CASSLGTGNTEAFF
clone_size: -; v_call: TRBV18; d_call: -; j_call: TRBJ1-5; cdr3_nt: TGTGCCAGCTCACCAGGGACAAATGGGTTCAATCAGCCCCAGCATTTT; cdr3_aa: CASSPGTNGFNQPQHF
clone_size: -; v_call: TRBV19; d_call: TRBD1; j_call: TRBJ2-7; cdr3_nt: TGTGCCAGTAGTGACAGGGGAAACTGGCCCTACGAGCAGTACTTC; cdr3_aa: CASSDRGNWPYEQYF
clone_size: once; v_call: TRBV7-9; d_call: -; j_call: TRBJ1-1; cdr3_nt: TGTGCCAGCAGCTTAAGACCGCACCGGGACACTAACACTGAAGCTTTCTTT; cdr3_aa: CASSLRPHRDTNTEAFF
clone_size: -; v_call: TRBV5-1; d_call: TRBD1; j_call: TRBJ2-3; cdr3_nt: TGCGCCAGCAGCTTGAACAGGGGCTATAGCACAGATACGCAGTATTTT; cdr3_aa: CASSLNRGYSTDTQYF
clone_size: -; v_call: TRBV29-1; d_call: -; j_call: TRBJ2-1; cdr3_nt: TGCAGCTCTTCTTTACATCTGGGGTATGAGCAGTTCTTC; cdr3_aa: CSSSLHLGYEQFF
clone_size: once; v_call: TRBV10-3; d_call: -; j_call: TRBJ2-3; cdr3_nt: TGTGCCATCAGTGAGTCGTTAGGCACAGATACGCAGTATTTT; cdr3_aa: CAISESLGTDTQYF
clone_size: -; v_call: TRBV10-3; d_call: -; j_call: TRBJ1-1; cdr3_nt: TGTGCCATCAGGGGGGACATCTCCGTGAACACTGAAGCTTTCTTT; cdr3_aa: CAIRGDISVNTEAFF
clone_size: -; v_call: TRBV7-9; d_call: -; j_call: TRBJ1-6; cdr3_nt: TGTGCCGGCGGGGGGGCCATAAATTCACCCCTCCACTTT; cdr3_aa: CAGGGAINSPLHF
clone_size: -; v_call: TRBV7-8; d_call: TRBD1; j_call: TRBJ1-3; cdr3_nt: TGTGCCACCTCGAGGGGGCGCCTCCCTGGAAACACCATATATTTT; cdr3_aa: CATSRGRLPGNTIYF
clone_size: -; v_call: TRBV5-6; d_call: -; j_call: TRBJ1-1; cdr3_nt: TGTGCCAGCAGCTTGGTTAACACTGAAGCTTTCTTT; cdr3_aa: CASSLVNTEAFF
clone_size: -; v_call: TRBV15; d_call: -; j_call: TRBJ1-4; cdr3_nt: TGTGCCACCAGCAACCCGGGAAGAGCAACTAATGAAAAACTGTTTTTT; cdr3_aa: CATSNPGRATNEKLFF
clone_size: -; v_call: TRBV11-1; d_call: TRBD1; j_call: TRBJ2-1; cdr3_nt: TGTGCCAGCAGCTTAGAACAGGGGGTCTACAATGAGCAGTTCTTC; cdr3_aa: CASSLEQGVYNEQFF
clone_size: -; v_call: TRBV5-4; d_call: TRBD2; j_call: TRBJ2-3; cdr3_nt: TGTGCCAGCAGCTTTGCGGGGGTCGGCACAGATACGCAGTATTTT; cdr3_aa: CASSFAGVGTDTQYF
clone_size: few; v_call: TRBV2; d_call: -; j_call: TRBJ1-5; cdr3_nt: TGTGCCAGCAGGGGACGGGGTCAGCCCCAGCATTTT; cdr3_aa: CASRGRGQPQHF
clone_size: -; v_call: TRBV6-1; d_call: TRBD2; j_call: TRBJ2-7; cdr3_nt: TGTGCCAGCAGTGACCAACAGCGGGGGGACGAGCAGTACTTC; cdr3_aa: CASSDQQRGDEQYF
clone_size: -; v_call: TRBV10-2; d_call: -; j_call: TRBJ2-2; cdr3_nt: TGCGCCAGCAGTCCAGACAAAAACACCGGGGAGCTGTTTTTT; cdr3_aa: CASSPDKNTGELFF
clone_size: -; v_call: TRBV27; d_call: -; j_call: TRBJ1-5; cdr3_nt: TGTGCCAGCAGTTGGACATTTAATCAGCCCCAGCATTTT; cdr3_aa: CASSWTFNQPQHF
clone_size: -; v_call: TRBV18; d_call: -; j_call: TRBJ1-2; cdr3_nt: TGTGCCAGCTCACCGGGTGCAGGGACGGTTTACTATGGCTACACCTTC; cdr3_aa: CASSPGAGTVYYGYTF
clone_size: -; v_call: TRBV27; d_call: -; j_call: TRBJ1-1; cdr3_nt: TGTGCCAGCAGTATCAGACAAAACACTGAAGCTTTCTTT; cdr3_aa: CASSIRQNTEAFF
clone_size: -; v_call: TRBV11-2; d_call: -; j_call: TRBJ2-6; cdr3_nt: TGTGCCAGCAGCTTAGGGATAGGGCGGAGGGCCAACGTCCTGACTTTC; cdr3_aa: CASSLGIGRRANVLTF
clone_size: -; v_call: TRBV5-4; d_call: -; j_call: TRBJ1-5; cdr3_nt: TGTGCCAGCAGCTTATCTGGGGATGGGAATCAGCCCCAGCATTTT; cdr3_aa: CASSLSGDGNQPQHF
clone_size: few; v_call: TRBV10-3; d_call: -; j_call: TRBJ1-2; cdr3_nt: TGTGCCATCAGTCCCACAGGAGATTCTAACTATGGCTACACCTTC; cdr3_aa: CAISPTGDSNYGYTF
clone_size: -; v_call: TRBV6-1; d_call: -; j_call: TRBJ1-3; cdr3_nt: TGTGCCAGCAGGGAGTCCCATAACTCTGGAAACACCATATATTTT; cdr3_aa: CASRESHNSGNTIYF